These 15 T cell receptor beta chains were sequenced from one sample in a study of regulatory T cells in long-lasting Graves disease. Time point denoted: newly diagnosed GD, antithyroid drugs for less than 3 months. Generation of the TCR library employed RNA extracted from PBMCs. In building TCR beta libraries, iRepertoire HTBI primers were used together with Arm-PCR of CDR3 regions. Via MiXCR, TCRdb re-called the multiplex PCR reads, giving one row per CDR3 protein. The sample lists under 250,000 distinct CDR3 sequences, roughly 18% occurring once. This sample was shared with a second study, whose subject was T cells in Graves' hyperthyroidism and ophthalmopathy.

The source material was peripheral blood mononuclear cells (PBMCs), sampled at new diagnosis, from a patient treated with antithyroid drugs. The receptors here all came from a woman aged 25 to 39 with Graves disease.

The table lists this clonotype with many counts. This rearrangement joins TRBV20-1 to TRBJ1-1, with a weak D call TRBD1 (5 bases). This CDR3 spans 13 amino acids. V gave up 3 bases and J gave up 0 bases, with 8 bases separating them. In germline, CDR1 is DFQATT, CDR2 SNEGSKA (reference sequence). The CDR3 DNA follows: TGCAGTGCTAGTAAGACAGTGAACACTGAAGCTTTCTTT. It is translated as CSASKTVNTEAFF.

This clonotype was recorded at least ten times. V usage is TRBV12-3 or TRBV12-4 and J usage is TRBJ1-2; the match to TRBD1 covers 7 bases. This CDR3 contains 14 residues. Trimming cost V 4 bases and J 3 bases; bases outside gene matches: 5. CDR3 in DNA: TGTGCCAGCAGTTACAGGGGAGAGTACTATGGCTACACCTTC. Its translation: CASSYRGEYYGYTF.

This clonotype was detected many times. This chain uses TRBV5-1 with TRBJ2-1; 9 bases fit TRBD1. Germline lookup yields CDR1 SGHRS and CDR2 YFSETQ. This CDR3 spans 15 amino acids. The J segment lost 4 bases and the V segment lost 4 bases, leaving 6 bases of the junction unmatched. The CDR3 sequence is CASSRGGTGYNEQFF. As DNA, the CDR3 is TGCGCCAGCAGCCGTGGTGGGACAGGGTACAATGAGCAGTTCTTC.

J is TRBJ2-4 and V is TRBV5-1; TRBD2 aligns across 8 bases. Germline lookup yields CDR1 SGHRS and CDR2 YFSETQ. Losses at the gene ends were 2 bases for V and 2 bases for J; bases not matched to a gene: 9. The CDR3 sequence is 17 residues long. CDR3 coding DNA: TGCGCCAGCAGCTTAGGGACGGGAGGGGGTCCCAAAAACATTCAGTACTTC. Encoded protein: CASSLGTGGGPKNIQYF.

This clonotype came up many times. V is TRBV27 and J is TRBJ1-2, with no clear D. The germline gives CDR1 MNHEY, CDR2 SMNVEV (reference sequence). V was clipped by 1 base and J by 5 bases, with 14 bases between them. The CDR3 is 15 residues long. The CDR3 DNA reads as TGTGCCAGCAGTTTATGGGGTATCAGGTCGTATGGCTACACCTTC. It yields the protein CASSLWGIRSYGYTF.

This chain connects TRBV2 to TRBJ2-2, with D perhaps matching TRBD2 (5 bases). The CDR3 totals 15 residues. The germline CDR1 and CDR2 sequences are SNHLY and FYNNEI. The germline V and J ends were trimmed by 10 bases and 3 bases, with 18 bases remaining between them. For the CDR3, the DNA is TGTGCCACCCAAAGGAAGGGAGTGGACACCGGGGAGCTGTTTTTT. The encoded protein is CATQRKGVDTGELFF.

This chain links TRBV5-6 with TRBJ1-4, with no clear D. This CDR3 comprises 12 residues. V shed 0 bases and J shed 11 bases, with 8 bases lying between them. Germline V gene data show CDR1 as SGHDT and CDR2 as YYEEEE. CDR3 region: CASSLDAGKLFF. The CDR3 DNA reads as TGTGCCAGCAGCTTGGACGCCGGGAAACTGTTTTTT.

This clonotype was counted between two and nine times. The chain uses TRBV2 and TRBJ1-1; the match to TRBD1 covers 7 bases. This CDR3 contains 11 residues. The germline V gene has CDR1 SNHLY and CDR2 FYNNEI. V shed 10 bases, J shed 6 bases, and the junction held 5 bases outside the gene matches. In DNA, the CDR3 is TGTGCCACCCCAGGGGGTTCTGAAGCTTTCTTT. Translation gives CATPGGSEAFF.

By share, this clonotype ranks as medium-sized. This sequence joins TRBV2 and TRBJ1-5; 9 bases align to TRBD1. This CDR3 is built from 15 residues. Germline loops: CDR1 SNHLY, CDR2 FYNNEI. V was pared by 6 bases and J by 4 bases, with 7 bases of the junction left unmatched. The CDR3 spells CASSQGQGLNQPQHF. CDR3 nucleotide sequence: TGTGCCAGCAGCCAGGGACAGGGTCTAAATCAGCCCCAGCATTTT. Filled out from reference TRBV2 and TRBJ1-5, the complete variable domain reads EPEVTQTPSHQVTQMGQEVILRCVPISNHLYFYWYRQILGQKVEFLVSFYNNEISEKSEIFDDQFSVERPDGSNFTLKIRSTKLEDSAMYFCASSQGQGLNQPQHFGDGTRLSIL.

In its sample, this clonotype was seen many times. This chain joins TRBV14 and TRBJ2-7; 9 bases agree with TRBD1. After removal of 4 bases from V and 7 bases from J, the junction contained 8 bases not matched to a gene. This CDR3 has 14 amino acids. CDR1 SGHDN and CDR2 FVKESK come from the germline V gene. CDR3 sequence reads: CASSLPRQGGEQYF. The CDR3 DNA is TGTGCCAGCAGCCTCCCCAGACAGGGGGGAGAGCAGTACTTC.

This clonotype was found many times. The V gene is TRBV7-2, the J gene TRBJ1-5; a possible D gene is TRBD1 (6 bases). V was cut by 5 bases and J by 3 bases, with 11 bases left in between. CDR1 SGHTA and CDR2 FQGNSA come from the germline V gene. This CDR3 is 14 amino acids long. For the CDR3, the DNA is TGTGCCAGCAGCCTACGACAGGCCAATCAGCCCCAGCATTTT. The encoded protein is CASSLRQANQPQHF. Drawing the rest from reference TRBV7-2 and TRBJ1-5, the complete variable domain is GAGVSQSPSNKVTEKGKDVELRCDPISGHTALYWYRQSLGQGLEFLIYFQGNSAPDKSGLPSDRFSAERTGGSVSTLTIQRTQQEDSAVYLCASSLRQANQPQHFGDGTRLSIL.

This clonotype has at least ten counts. Here the CDR3 reads CASSPRDSLARGEQYF. CDR3 in DNA: TGCGCCAGCAGCCCGCGGGACAGCTTAGCGAGGGGCGAGCAGTACTTC. The rearrangement uses TRBV4-1 and TRBJ2-7; tentative D call: TRBD1 (7 bases). CDR3 length equals 16 residues. Germline CDR1 MGHRA, CDR2 YSYEKL. Trimming shortened V by 4 bases and J by 6 bases, and 22 bases separated the two germline ends.

The chain is built from TRBV28 and TRBJ2-7; D uncertain. The V gene lost 4 bases and the J gene lost 3 bases, with 13 bases spanning the gap. Germline lookup yields CDR1 MDHEN and CDR2 SYDVKM. The CDR3 spans 14 residues. Written as DNA, the CDR3 is TGTGCCAGCAGTTCCCTCAGGCGTTTCTACGAGCAGTACTTC. Translated: CASSSLRRFYEQYF. Based on the CDR3 plus reference TRBV28 and TRBJ2-7, the full variable domain is DVKVTQSSRYLVKRTGEKVFLECVQDMDHENMFWYRQDPGLGLRLIYFSYDVKMKEKGDIPEGYSVSREKKERFSLILESASTNQTSMYLCASSSLRRFYEQYFGPGTRLTVT.

There are many counts of this clonotype. The chain links TRBV18 to TRBJ1-2; TRBD1 aligns across 7 bases. Germline CDR1 and CDR2: KGHSH and LQKENI. The CDR3 runs 14 residues. Trimming removed 2 bases from V and 8 bases from J; junction bases left unmatched: 8. As DNA, the CDR3 is TGTGCCAGCTCACCAAGCAGGGGGACGGAAGGCTACACCTTC. Translation: CASSPSRGTEGYTF. The whole variable domain, remainder taken from reference TRBV18 and TRBJ1-2, is NAGVMQNPRHLVRRRGQEARLRCSPMKGHSHVYWYRQLPEEGLKFMVYLQKENIIDESGMPKERFSAEFPKEGPSILRIQQVVRGDSAAYFCASSPSRGTEGYTFGSGTRLTVV.

This clonotype was seen ten or more times. This chain joins TRBV18 and TRBJ1-6; D might be TRBD1 (6 bases). The CDR3 extends over 16 amino acids. Trimming took off 3 bases at V and 7 bases at J, with 16 bases between the two ends. Germline values: CDR1 KGHSH, CDR2 LQKENI. The CDR3 spells CASSPYGATGNSPLHF. The CDR3 DNA sequence: TGTGCCAGCTCACCGTATGGTGCCACAGGGAATTCACCCCTCCACTTT.